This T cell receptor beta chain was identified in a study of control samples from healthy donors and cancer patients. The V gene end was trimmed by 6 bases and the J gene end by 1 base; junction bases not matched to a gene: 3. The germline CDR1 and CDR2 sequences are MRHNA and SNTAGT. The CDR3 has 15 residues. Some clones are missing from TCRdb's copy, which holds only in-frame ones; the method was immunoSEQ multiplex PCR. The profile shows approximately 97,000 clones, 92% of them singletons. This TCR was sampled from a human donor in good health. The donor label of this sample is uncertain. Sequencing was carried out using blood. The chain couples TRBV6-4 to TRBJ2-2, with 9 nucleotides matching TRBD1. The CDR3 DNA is TGTGCCAGCAGCCCGGGACAGGGGAACACCGGGGAGCTGTTTTTT. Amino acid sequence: CASSPGQGNTGELFF.